The 27 T cell receptor beta chains presented below share a single source sample, sequenced in a study of T cell responses to AZD1222 COVID-19 vaccine. The protocol was immunoSEQ multiplex PCR, while the TCRdb copy is restricted to in-frame clones and leaves out a portion. The data contain around 94,000 clones, roughly 88% of them singletons. Source: peripheral blood, taken on day 0 of AZD1222 vaccination. Receptors were obtained from an adult in good health.

CDR3 sequence: CASSTHTTGELFF. The CDR3 DNA reads TGTGCCAGCAGTACCCACACCACCGGGGAGCTGTTTTTT. V usage is TRBV6-2 or TRBV6-3 and J usage is TRBJ2-2; no reliable D call. Germline CDR1 reads MNHEY; CDR2 reads SVGEGT. Trimming removed 5 bases from V and 4 bases from J, with 8 bases in between. This CDR3 contains 13 residues.

The chain recombines TRBV10-3 with TRBJ2-1, with TRBD2 matching over 12 bases. V lost 8 bases to trimming and J lost 0 bases; unmatched junction nucleotides: 5. The CDR3 loop spans 16 amino acids. Germline V gene lookup returns CDR1 ENHRY and CDR2 SYGVKD. The CDR3 sequence is CAIRSSGRGSYNEQFF. CDR3 sequence (DNA): TGTGCCATCCGATCTAGCGGGAGGGGCTCCTACAATGAGCAGTTCTTC.

The genes are TRBV9 and TRBJ2-1; 10 bases line up with TRBD2. The CDR3 length is 14 residues. The V gene's germline CDR1 is SGDLS and CDR2 YYNGEE. Germline trimming cut 4 bases from V and 9 bases from J; bases unmatched to any gene: 7. The CDR3 region is CASSPSGGESEQFF. The CDR3 DNA reads TGTGCCAGCAGCCCGAGCGGGGGGGAGAGTGAGCAGTTCTTC.

This chain links TRBV5-4 with TRBJ2-5; weak D call: TRBD2 (7 bases). Germline V lookup: CDR1 SGHNT, CDR2 YYREEE (reference sequence). Trimming took off 2 bases at V and 4 bases at J, with 15 bases between the two ends. The CDR3 sequence is 15 residues long. In DNA form, the CDR3 reads TGTGCCAGCAGCTTCAGCGGACGGGGGGCAGAGACCCAGTACTTC. Residues: CASSFSGRGAETQYF.

In this sample, this clone turned up once. The chain employs TRBV4-1 and TRBJ1-1, with 9 bases lining up with TRBD1. CDR3 length: 15 residues. Germline values: CDR1 MGHRA, CDR2 YSYEKL. Losses at the gene ends were 2 bases for V and 2 bases for J; bases not matched to a gene: 3. Written as DNA, the CDR3 is TGCGCCAGCAGCCAAAAACAGGGGGCAAACACTGAAGCTTTCTTT. It specifies CASSQKQGANTEAFF.

The V and J genes are TRBV7-2 and TRBJ2-3; 8 bases are shared with TRBD2. This CDR3 has 15 residues. Germline V gives CDR1 SGHTA, CDR2 FQGNSA. The ends lost 2 bases at V and 5 bases at J; junction bases unmatched: 6. The CDR3 reads CASSLSSGGGDTQYF. The CDR3 region has the DNA TGTGCCAGCAGCTTATCTTCGGGGGGGGGAGATACGCAGTATTTT.

This chain joins TRBV7-7 and TRBJ2-2, with TRBD1 as a possible D gene (6 bases). Germline V gene data show CDR1 as SSHAT and CDR2 as FNYEAQ (reference sequence). The V gene lost 4 bases and the J gene lost 0 bases, with 21 bases spanning the gap. The length of the CDR3 is 19 residues. CDR3 sequence: CASSSGIRLGHPNTGELFF. In DNA form, the CDR3 reads TGTGCCAGCAGCTCGGGTATTAGGCTGGGACACCCGAACACCGGGGAGCTGTTTTTT.

This clone has a handful of counts. The rearrangement links TRBV2 to TRBJ2-1; maybe TRBD2 (5 bases). The length of the CDR3 is 16 residues. Germline-derived CDR1 and CDR2 are SNHLY and FYNNEI. The ends were cut back, 5 bases at V and 0 bases at J, with 14 bases in the middle. CDR3 amino acids: CASSYRGLSSYNEQFF. Here the CDR3 DNA reads TGTGCCAGCAGTTACCGGGGTCTCAGCTCCTACAATGAGCAGTTCTTC. The full variable domain, rest sourced from reference TRBV2 and TRBJ2-1, is EPEVTQTPSHQVTQMGQEVILRCVPISNHLYFYWYRQILGQKVEFLVSFYNNEISEKSEIFDDQFSVERPDGSNFTLKIRSTKLEDSAMYFCASSYRGLSSYNEQFFGPGTRLTVL.

The chain carries TRBV20-1 and TRBJ1-1; D possibly corresponds to TRBD1 (5 bases). V was clipped by 3 bases and J by 0 bases, with 11 bases between them. Germline-derived CDR1 and CDR2 are DFQATT and SNEGSKA (reference sequence). The CDR3 length is 14 residues. The CDR3 here is CSASWGNMNTEAFF. The CDR3 DNA reads TGCAGTGCTAGTTGGGGGAACATGAACACTGAAGCTTTCTTT.

The chain has TRBV9 and TRBJ1-3, with no clear D. V lost 0 bases and J 0 bases, leaving 10 bases between the germline ends. Looked up from germline, CDR1 is SGDLS and CDR2 is YYNGEE. The CDR3 covers 16 residues. The CDR3 is CASSVGGSSSGNTIYF. In DNA, the CDR3 is TGTGCCAGCAGCGTAGGCGGCAGTAGCTCTGGAAACACCATATATTTT.

V and J are TRBV5-8 and TRBJ1-5; a weak D match, TRBD1 (5 bases). Germline values: CDR1 SGHTS, CDR2 YDEGEE. The CDR3 consists of 13 residues. The ends were cut back, 3 bases at V and 7 bases at J, with 11 bases in the middle. CDR3 region: CASSWGGGQPQHF. The CDR3 coding sequence is TGTGCCAGCAGCTGGGGGGGAGGGCAGCCCCAGCATTTT.

The J gene is TRBJ1-6, the V gene TRBV12-3 or TRBV12-4; possibly TRBD1 for D (6 bases). V dropped 9 bases and J dropped 10 bases, with 13 bases sitting between them. The CDR3 covers 12 residues. Here the CDR3 DNA reads TGTGCCAGTGGGGTAGGGGGGTCACCCCTCCACTTT. Translated: CASGVGGSPLHF.

The chain employs TRBV7-2 and TRBJ2-1; a weak D match, TRBD1 (5 bases). Germline CDR1 and CDR2: SGHTA and FQGNSA. The CDR3 has 14 amino acids. Trimming removed 1 base from V and 6 bases from J, with 10 bases in between. The CDR3 sequence: CASSLGPGSNEQFF. DNA for the CDR3: TGTGCCAGCAGCTTAGGGCCAGGGTCCAATGAGCAGTTCTTC.

The chain links TRBV7-2 to TRBJ2-3, with a possible D match to TRBD2 (5 bases). Germline CDR1 and CDR2: SGHTA and FQGNSA. Trimming removed 5 bases at V and 2 bases at J, with 14 bases between. The CDR3 covers 15 residues. The CDR3 protein is CASSAGNAFTDTQYF. The CDR3 nucleotides are TGTGCCAGCAGCGCCGGGAATGCCTTCACAGATACGCAGTATTTT.

V and J are TRBV6-5 and TRBJ2-2; the D gene could be TRBD1 or TRBD2 (5 bases each). V was cut by 0 bases and J by 3 bases, with 8 bases left in between. The CDR3 sequence is 15 residues long. The V gene's germline CDR1 is MNHEY and CDR2 SVGAGI. The CDR3, as DNA: TGTGCCAGCAGTTACTCGAGAGGGGACACCGGGGAGCTGTTTTTT. Protein sequence: CASSYSRGDTGELFF.

The chain has TRBV14 and TRBJ2-3; TRBD2 matches at 7 bases. The germline V gene encodes CDR1 SGHDN and CDR2 FVKESK. V was pared by 4 bases and J by 2 bases, with 12 bases of the junction left unmatched. This CDR3 has 17 amino acids. CDR3 nucleotide sequence: TGTGCCAGCAGCCGGCATCTTGGCGGGGGAGACACAGATACGCAGTATTTT. Protein: CASSRHLGGGDTDTQYF.

The V and J genes are TRBV5-6 and TRBJ1-4; D gene unclear. Per the germline V gene, CDR1 is SGHDT and CDR2 is YYEEEE. Trimming shortened V by 4 bases and J by 5 bases, and 12 bases separated the two germline ends. The CDR3 totals 14 residues. For the CDR3, the DNA is TGTGCCAGCAGCGCAAGCGTTATAAATGAAAAACTGTTTTTT. This translates into CASSASVINEKLFF.

This chain uses TRBV7-9 with TRBJ2-3; D may be TRBD2 (6 bases). The germline gives CDR1 SEHNR, CDR2 FQNEAQ (reference sequence). This CDR3 contains 17 residues. V was shortened by 5 bases and J by 4 bases, with 22 bases between the two germline ends. CDR3 nucleotide sequence: TGTGCCAGCAGCGGAGGGACCAGGTCAGTTTTCGCAGATACGCAGTATTTT. Translated: CASSGGTRSVFADTQYF.

J is TRBJ1-2 and V is TRBV2; 11 nucleotides align to TRBD1. The V gene end was trimmed by 7 bases and the J gene end by 8 bases; junction bases not matched to a gene: 9. The CDR3 length is 14 residues. Germline CDR1 is SNHLY and CDR2 is FYNNEI. CDR3 residues: CASNGQGANEGYTF. The CDR3 nucleotides read TGTGCCAGCAACGGACAGGGGGCGAATGAGGGCTACACCTTC. Full variable domain (outside the CDR3, taken from reference TRBV2 and TRBJ1-2): EPEVTQTPSHQVTQMGQEVILRCVPISNHLYFYWYRQILGQKVEFLVSFYNNEISEKSEIFDDQFSVERPDGSNFTLKIRSTKLEDSAMYFCASNGQGANEGYTFGSGTRLTVV.

V usage is TRBV4-3 and J usage is TRBJ1-1, with D unresolved. V lost 1 base and J 7 bases, leaving 13 bases between the germline ends. In germline, CDR1 is LGHNA, CDR2 YSLEER. CDR3 length: 14 residues. The CDR3 DNA sequence: TGCGCCAGCAGCCAAGTTAAGAGTAGGTTTGAAGCTTTCTTT. It is translated as CASSQVKSRFEAFF.

V usage is TRBV18 and J usage is TRBJ1-6; D not certain. V lost 5 bases and J lost 8, with 19 bases in between. The V gene's germline CDR1 is KGHSH and CDR2 LQKENI. The CDR3 loop spans 16 amino acids. The CDR3 is CASSATATGGDSPLHF. In nucleotides, the CDR3 is TGTGCCAGCTCAGCCACTGCCACGGGTGGCGATTCACCCCTCCACTTT.

This rearrangement joins TRBV6-2 or TRBV6-3 to TRBJ1-5; no firm D call. Trimming removed 2 bases at V and 2 bases at J, with 7 bases between. Germline values: CDR1 MNHEY, CDR2 SVGEGT. This CDR3 has 14 residues. The CDR3 DNA reads TGTGCCAGCAGTTACGTGAGGGGCAATCAGCCCCAGCATTTT. Encoded protein: CASSYVRGNQPQHF.

The chain joins TRBV6-5 to TRBJ2-2; 10 nucleotides line up with TRBD1. The CDR3 sequence is 15 residues long. CDR1 MNHEY and CDR2 SVGAGI come from the germline V gene. The V segment lost 5 bases and the J segment 4 bases; nucleotides outside the gene matches: 4. As DNA, the CDR3 is TGTGCCAGCAGTCGGGACAGGGGTAGCACCGGGGAGCTGTTTTTT. Translation: CASSRDRGSTGELFF.

This chain joins TRBV5-1 and TRBJ2-7; D call uncertain. The CDR3 runs 14 residues. V lost 4 bases to trimming and J lost 5 bases, with 16 bases between them. CDR1 SGHRS and CDR2 YFSETQ come from the germline V gene. The CDR3: CASSITDPTDEQYF. The DNA of the CDR3 is TGCGCCAGCAGCATAACGGACCCCACGGACGAGCAGTACTTC.

This sequence joins TRBV5-1 and TRBJ2-3, with 8 bases fitting TRBD1. Germline V gene data show CDR1 as SGHRS and CDR2 as YFSETQ. J was trimmed by 4 bases and V by 5 bases; bases with no gene match: 6. The CDR3 sequence is 14 residues long. The CDR3 region has the DNA TGCGCCAGCAGTCCCCAGGGGGCCGCAGATACGCAGTATTTT. Its translation: CASSPQGAADTQYF.

This chain joins TRBV2 and TRBJ2-1; D may match TRBD1 or TRBD2 (6 bases each). Trimming pared 8 bases from V and 9 bases from J, leaving 14 bases between. Germline CDR1 and CDR2: SNHLY and FYNNEI. The CDR3 runs 12 residues. CDR3 in amino acids: CASGGTSGEQFF. The CDR3 DNA follows: TGTGCCAGCGGAGGGACATCGGGTGAGCAGTTCTTC.

The chain is built from TRBV7-9 and TRBJ1-2, with TRBD1 matching 10 bases. This CDR3 region has 15 residues. V dropped 4 bases and J dropped 4; count of bases not matched to a gene: 6. Germline lookup yields CDR1 SEHNR and CDR2 FQNEAQ (reference sequence). The CDR3 DNA is TGTGCCAGCAGCTCGACGGGACAGGGGTCCTATGGCTACACCTTC. Its translation is CASSSTGQGSYGYTF.